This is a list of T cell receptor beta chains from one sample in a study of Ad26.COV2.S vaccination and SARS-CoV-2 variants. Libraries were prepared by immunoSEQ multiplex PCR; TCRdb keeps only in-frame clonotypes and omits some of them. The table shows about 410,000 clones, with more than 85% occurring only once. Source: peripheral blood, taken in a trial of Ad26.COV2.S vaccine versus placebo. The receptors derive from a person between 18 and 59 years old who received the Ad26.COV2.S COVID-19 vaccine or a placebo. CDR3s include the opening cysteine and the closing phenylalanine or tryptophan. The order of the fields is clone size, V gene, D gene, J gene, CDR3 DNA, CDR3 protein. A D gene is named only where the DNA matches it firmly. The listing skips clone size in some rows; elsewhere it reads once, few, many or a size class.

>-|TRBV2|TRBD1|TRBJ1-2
TGTGCCAGCAGTCCGGGACAGATCGTATATGGCTACACCTTC
CASSPGQIVYGYTF
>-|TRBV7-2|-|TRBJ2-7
TGTGCCAGCAGCAGGGTTGGGGACTACGAGCAGTACTTC
CASSRVGDYEQYF
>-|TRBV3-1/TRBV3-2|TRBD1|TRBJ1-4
TGTGCCAGCAGCCCGGGACAGGGTTTGGTAAAACTGTTTTTT
CASSPGQGLVKLFF
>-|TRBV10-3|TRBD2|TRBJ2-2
TGTGCCATCAGTGAGTCGAGTAGCGGGGGGCCCGGGGAGCTGTTTTTT
CAISESSSGGPGELFF
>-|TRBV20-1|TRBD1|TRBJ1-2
TGCAGTGCTAGTAGAAATCAACAGGGGAACTATGGCTACACCTTC
CSASRNQQGNYGYTF
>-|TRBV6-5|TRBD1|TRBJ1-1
TGTGCCAGCAGTTACTCGGGACAGGGATCTGAAGCTTTCTTT
CASSYSGQGSEAFF
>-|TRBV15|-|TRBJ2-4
TGTGCCACCAGCCGATCGGGGATAGGGGCCAAAAACATTCAGTACTTC
CATSRSGIGAKNIQYF
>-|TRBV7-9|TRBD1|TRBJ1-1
TGTGCCAGCAGCTTCGGACAGGGGCAAACGGCTTTCTTT
CASSFGQGQTAFF
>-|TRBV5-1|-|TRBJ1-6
TGCGCCAGCAGCGAAGGGTTGAGTAATTCACCCCTCCACTTT
CASSEGLSNSPLHF
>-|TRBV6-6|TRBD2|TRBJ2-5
TGTGCCAGCAGTCAGACTAGCGGCCAAGAGACCCAGTACTTC
CASSQTSGQETQYF
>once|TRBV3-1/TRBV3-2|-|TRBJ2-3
TGTGCCAGCAGCCCCAAGGGAAGGAGGGATACGCAGTATTTT
CASSPKGRRDTQYF
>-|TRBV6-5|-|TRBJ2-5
TGTGCCAGCCGGGGACCCGGCGAAGAGACCCAGTACTTC
CASRGPGEETQYF
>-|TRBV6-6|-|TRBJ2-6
TGTGCCAGCCTAACAGGGTACTCTGGGGCCAACGTCCTGACTTTC
CASLTGYSGANVLTF
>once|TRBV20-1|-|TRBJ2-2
TGCAGTGCTAGTTTCGGGGGGAACACCGGGGAGCTGTTTTTT
CSASFGGNTGELFF
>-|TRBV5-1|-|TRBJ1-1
TGCGCCAGCAGGAGGGTAGGGAACACTGAAGCTTTCTTT
CASRRVGNTEAFF
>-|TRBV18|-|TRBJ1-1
TGTGCCAGCTCACCAACAGCGGCGACAAGACGAACTGAAGCTTTCTTT
CASSPTAATRRTEAFF
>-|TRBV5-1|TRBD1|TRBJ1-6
TGCGCCAGCAGCGGGTCCCTCCGGGACAGGGACGATTCACCCCTCCACTTT
CASSGSLRDRDDSPLHF
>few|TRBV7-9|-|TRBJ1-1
TGTGCCAGCAGCTTTGGGCAGGGTGAAGCTTTCTTT
CASSFGQGEAFF
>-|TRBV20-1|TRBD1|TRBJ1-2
TGCAGTGCTAGTTGGGACAGGGGGCGAGTTAAGAATGGCTACACCTTC
CSASWDRGRVKNGYTF
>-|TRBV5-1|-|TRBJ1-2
TGCGCCAGCAGCTTGATGGGAGGAACTAACTATGGCTACACCTTC
CASSLMGGTNYGYTF
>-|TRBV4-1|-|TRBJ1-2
TGCGCCAGCAGCCCTAGCGGCAGGGTCCCTCGCGGCTACACCTTC
CASSPSGRVPRGYTF
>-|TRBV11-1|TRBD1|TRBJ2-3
TGTGCCAGCAGCGGGAACAGGGGAAATTTGGATACGCAGTATTTT
CASSGNRGNLDTQYF
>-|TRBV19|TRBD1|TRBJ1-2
TGTGCCAGTAGTATTTCTCCGGAAGGGGGCACCAGGGGCTACACCTTC
CASSISPEGGTRGYTF
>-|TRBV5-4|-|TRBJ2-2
TGTGCCAGCAGCTCCCGGGGAGGTGCGAACACCGGGGAGCTGTTTTTT
CASSSRGGANTGELFF
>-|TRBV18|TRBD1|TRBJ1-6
TGTGCCAGCTCTGGGACAGGTGGTTCACCCCTCCACTTT
CASSGTGGSPLHF
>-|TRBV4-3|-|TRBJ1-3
TGCGCCAGCAGCCAAGATATGGGTGGGCCAGGAGCCTATTTATTT
CASSQDMGGPGAYLF
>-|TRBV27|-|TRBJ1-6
TGTGCCAGCAGTTCGGAGGGCCCCTATAATTCACCCCTCCACTTT
CASSSEGPYNSPLHF
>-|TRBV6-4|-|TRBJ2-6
TGTGCCAGCAGTAGGGAGTCATCTGGGGCCAACGTCCTGACTTTC
CASSRESSGANVLTF
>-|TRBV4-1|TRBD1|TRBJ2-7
TGCGCCAGCAGCCGCGACAGGGGGTCAAGGGAGCAGTACTTC
CASSRDRGSREQYF
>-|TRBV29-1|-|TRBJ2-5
TGCAGCGGGGACACCGGGTTAGAGACCCAGTACTTC
CSGDTGLETQYF
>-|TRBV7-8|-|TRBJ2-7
TGTGCCAGCAGCCCCGAGGGCCTTCTCGCCTACGAGCAGTACTTC
CASSPEGLLAYEQYF
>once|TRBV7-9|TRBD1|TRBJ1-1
TGTGCCAGCAGCTTAGGGACAGGGGACACTGAAGCTTTCTTT
CASSLGTGDTEAFF
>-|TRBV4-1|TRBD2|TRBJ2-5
TGCGCCAGCAGCCAAGTCCGTAGCGGGGGGGCCCAAGAGACCCAGTACTTC
CASSQVRSGGAQETQYF
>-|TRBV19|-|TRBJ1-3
TGTGCCAGTAGCCCTTGGGGGTCCTACTCTGGAAACACCATATATTTT
CASSPWGSYSGNTIYF
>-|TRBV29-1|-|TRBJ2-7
TGCAGCGGCATCCTGCGGGACGGACCCCTTCACGAGCAGTACTTC
CSGILRDGPLHEQYF
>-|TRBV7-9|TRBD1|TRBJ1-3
TGTGCCAGCAGCTCCGGGACAGGGGGCGGTTCTGGAAACACCATATATTTT
CASSSGTGGGSGNTIYF
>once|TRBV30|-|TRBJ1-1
TGTGCCTGGAGTGGAGTGTGGAACACTGAAGCTTTCTTT
CAWSGVWNTEAFF
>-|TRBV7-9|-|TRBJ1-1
TGTGCCAGCAGCTTAGGAGGGGGTGAAGCTTTCTTT
CASSLGGGEAFF
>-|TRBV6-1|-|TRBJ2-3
TGTGCCAGCAGTGAAGCCTGGACAGATACGCAGTATTTT
CASSEAWTDTQYF
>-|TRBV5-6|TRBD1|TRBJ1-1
TGTGCCAGCAGCTTCGGACAGGCCAACACTGAAGCTTTCTTT
CASSFGQANTEAFF
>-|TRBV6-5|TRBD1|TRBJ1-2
TGTGCCAGCAGGCGTACTTCAGGGGGCGACGGCTACACCTTC
CASRRTSGGDGYTF
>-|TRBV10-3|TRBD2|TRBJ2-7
TGTGCCATCAGTGATCTGACTAGCGGGGATCTCGAGCAGTACTTC
CAISDLTSGDLEQYF
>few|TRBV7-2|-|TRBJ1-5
TGTGCCAGCAGCTTAGGGCTCAATCAGCCCCAGCATTTT
CASSLGLNQPQHF
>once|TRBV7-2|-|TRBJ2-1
TGTGCCAGCAGCTTATCCGCGGGCTACAATGAGCAGTTCTTC
CASSLSAGYNEQFF
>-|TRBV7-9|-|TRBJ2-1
TGTGCCAGCAGCTTAGCGGGGGTTGTCAATGAGCAGTTCTTC
CASSLAGVVNEQFF
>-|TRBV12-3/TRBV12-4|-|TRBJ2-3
TGTGCCAGCAGCCTAAGTAGAGATACGCAGTATTTT
CASSLSRDTQYF
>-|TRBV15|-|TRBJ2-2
TGTGCCACCAGCAGAGGGGGCAGTCCCGGGGAGCTGTTTTTT
CATSRGGSPGELFF
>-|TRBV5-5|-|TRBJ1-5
TGTGCCAGCAGCTTATCTCAGGGAGGATATAGCAATCAGCCCCAGCATTTT
CASSLSQGGYSNQPQHF
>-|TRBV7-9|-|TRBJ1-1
TGTGCCAGCAGGAATTATGGGGGGGAGAACACTGAAGCTTTCTTT
CASRNYGGENTEAFF
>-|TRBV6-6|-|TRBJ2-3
TGTGCCAGCAGTTACCAGACCCGCACAGATACGCAGTATTTT
CASSYQTRTDTQYF